This paragraph reports one T cell receptor (beta chain). Its target is not known. TCRdb keeps only in-frame clones here, not all; method: immunoSEQ multiplex PCR. The table records 4,000 to 4,500 clones, less than 70% of them present only once. This sample stems from a study of PD-1 blockade in classical Hodgkin lymphoma. Germline values: CDR1 SGHAT, CDR2 FQNNGV. The junction had 7 bases not matched to a gene; V was cut back by 1 base and J by 7 bases. The CDR3 runs 15 residues. Study-wide points: Undefined causes, possibly disease activity or prior therapy, underlie the repertoire differences. In newly diagnosed patients, baseline TCR diversity was reportedly below that of healthy donors.

After autologous stem cell transplantation all patients relapsed, and prior brentuximab vedotin exposure differed between cohorts. The patients, who had relapsed/refractory classical Hodgkin lymphoma, achieved best responses of complete response, partial response or progressive disease. V gene TRBV11-2 combines with J gene TRBJ2-1, with 7 bases aligning to TRBD2. This specimen consisted of peripheral blood mononuclear cells (PBMCs), obtained before the second cycle of nivolumab. This sequence originates from a human donor with classical Hodgkin lymphoma. CDR3 in amino acids: CASSLALALQNEQFF. The CDR3 DNA sequence: TGTGCCAGCAGCTTAGCACTAGCGCTTCAGAATGAGCAGTTCTTC.